This T cell receptor (beta chain) was sequenced for a study of cytomegalovirus exposure and HLA in healthy donors. Study results and limitations: Later analysis suggested links between common viral pathogens and several top significant clusters. Earlier analysis looked at TCR beta V segments, and most were productive about 87% or about 30% of the time.

Trimming removed 3 bases at V and 0 bases at J, with 11 bases between. CDR1 is MDHEN, CDR2 SYDVKM, per germline. The CDR3 contains 15 residues. This clone was seen only a few times. The antigen is not known. Vbeta (60) and Jbeta (13) primers were used in the PCR. Clones were read by immunoSEQ multiplex PCR, and TCRdb kept only the in-frame ones, dropping some. The sample holds roughly 110,000 clones, over 70% seen once. This TCR was sampled from a man aged 30 to 45 in good health and CMV-seronegative. The gene calls are TRBV28 and TRBJ1-1; TRBD1 is a possible D gene (5 bases). Sequenced input: PBMCs. This CDR3 is CASSFGGAMNTEAFF. The CDR3 coding sequence is TGTGCCAGCAGTTTTGGAGGGGCCATGAACACTGAAGCTTTCTTT.